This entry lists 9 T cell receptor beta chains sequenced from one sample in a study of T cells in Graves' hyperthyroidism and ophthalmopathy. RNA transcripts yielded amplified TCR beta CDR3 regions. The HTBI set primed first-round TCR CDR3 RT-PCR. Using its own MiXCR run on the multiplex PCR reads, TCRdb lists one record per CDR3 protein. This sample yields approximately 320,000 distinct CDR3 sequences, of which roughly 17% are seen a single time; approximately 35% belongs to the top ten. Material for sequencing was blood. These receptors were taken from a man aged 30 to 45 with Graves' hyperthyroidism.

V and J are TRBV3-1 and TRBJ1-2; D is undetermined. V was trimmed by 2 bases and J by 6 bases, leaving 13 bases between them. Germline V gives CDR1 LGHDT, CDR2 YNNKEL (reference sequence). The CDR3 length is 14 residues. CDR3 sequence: CASSQLGGSDGYTF. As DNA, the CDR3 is TGTGCCAGCAGCCAATTAGGCGGGTCTGATGGCTACACCTTC.

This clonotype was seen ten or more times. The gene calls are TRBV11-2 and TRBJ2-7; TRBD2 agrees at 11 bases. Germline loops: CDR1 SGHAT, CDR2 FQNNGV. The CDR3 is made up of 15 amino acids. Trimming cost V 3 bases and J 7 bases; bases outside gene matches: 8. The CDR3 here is CASSFLTSGRFEQYF. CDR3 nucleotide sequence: TGTGCCAGCAGCTTTCTAACTAGCGGGAGATTTGAGCAGTACTTC.

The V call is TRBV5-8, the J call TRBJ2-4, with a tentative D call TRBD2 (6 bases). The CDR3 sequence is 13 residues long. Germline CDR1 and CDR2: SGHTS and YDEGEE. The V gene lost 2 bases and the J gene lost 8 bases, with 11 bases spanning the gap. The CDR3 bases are TGTGCCAGCAGCTTCATGGAGGGAGACATTCAGTACTTC. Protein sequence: CASSFMEGDIQYF.

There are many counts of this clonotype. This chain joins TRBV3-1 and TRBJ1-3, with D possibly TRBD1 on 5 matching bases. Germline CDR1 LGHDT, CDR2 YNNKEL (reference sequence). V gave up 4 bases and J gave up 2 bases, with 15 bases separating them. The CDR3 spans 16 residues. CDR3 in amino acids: CASSRSGDRAGNTIYF. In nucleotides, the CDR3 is TGTGCCAGCAGCCGATCAGGAGACAGAGCTGGAAACACCATATATTTT.

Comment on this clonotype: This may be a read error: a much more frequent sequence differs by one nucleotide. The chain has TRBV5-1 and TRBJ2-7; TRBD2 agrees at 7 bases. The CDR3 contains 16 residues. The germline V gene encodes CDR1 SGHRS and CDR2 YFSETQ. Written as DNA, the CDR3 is TGCGCCAGCAGCCGAGGGAGCGGGATAAACTCCTACGAGCGGTACTTC. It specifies CASSRGSGINSYERYF.

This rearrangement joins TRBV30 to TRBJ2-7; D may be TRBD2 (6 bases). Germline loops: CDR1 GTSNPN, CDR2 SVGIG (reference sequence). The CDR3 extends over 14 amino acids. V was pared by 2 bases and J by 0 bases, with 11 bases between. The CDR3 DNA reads TGTGCCTGGAGTAAAGGAGGGGACTCCTACGAGCAGTACTTC. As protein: CAWSKGGDSYEQYF. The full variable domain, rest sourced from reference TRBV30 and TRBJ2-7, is SQTIHQWPATLVQPVGSPLSLECTVEGTSNPNLYWYRQAAGRGLQLLFYSVGIGQISSEVPQNLSASRPQDRQFILSSKKLLLSDSGFYLCAWSKGGDSYEQYFGPGTRLTVT.

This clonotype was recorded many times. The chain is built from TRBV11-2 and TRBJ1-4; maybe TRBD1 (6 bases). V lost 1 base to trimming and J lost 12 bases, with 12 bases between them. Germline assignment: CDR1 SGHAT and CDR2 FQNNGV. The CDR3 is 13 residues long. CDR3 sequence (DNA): TGTGCCAGCAGCTTAGTACAGGGCTATCAACTGTTTTTT. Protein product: CASSLVQGYQLFF.

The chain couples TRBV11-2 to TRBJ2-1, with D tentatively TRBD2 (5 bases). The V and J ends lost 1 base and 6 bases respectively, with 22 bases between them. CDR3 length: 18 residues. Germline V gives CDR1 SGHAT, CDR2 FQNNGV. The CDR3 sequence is CASSLGFAGQLWFNEQFF. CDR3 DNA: TGTGCCAGCAGCTTAGGGTTTGCGGGTCAACTTTGGTTCAATGAGCAGTTCTTC.

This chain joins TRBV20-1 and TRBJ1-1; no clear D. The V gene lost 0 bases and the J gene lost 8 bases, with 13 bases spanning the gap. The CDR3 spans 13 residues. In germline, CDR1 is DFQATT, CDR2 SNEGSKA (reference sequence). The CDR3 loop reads CSARDFSGIEAFF. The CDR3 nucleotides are TGCAGTGCTAGAGATTTTTCGGGGATCGAAGCTTTCTTT.